The 6 T cell receptor beta chains below all came from one sample that was sequenced in a study of OX40 agonist ivuxolimab in advanced cancers. Using immunoSEQ multiplex PCR, the repertoire was profiled, and TCRdb retains in-frame clones only, with some absent. The table includes some 77,000 clones, 92% detected once. Here the sequenced sample was CD4+ or CD8+ T cells sorted from blood, taken in a trial of the OX40 agonist ivuxolimab. The receptors were sampled from an adult with an advanced solid tumor such as melanoma, head and neck, liver or kidney cancer.

The chain combines TRBV30 with TRBJ1-1; D is perhaps TRBD1 (6 bases). The length of the CDR3 is 12 residues. The germline V gene encodes CDR1 GTSNPN and CDR2 SVGIG (reference sequence). V shed 2 bases and J shed 10 bases, with 14 bases lying between them. The CDR3 region is CAWSPPDSGAFF. CDR3 DNA: TGTGCCTGGAGTCCCCCGGACAGTGGAGCTTTCTTT. Using reference TRBV30 and TRBJ1-1 for the parts outside the CDR3, the full variable domain is SQTIHQWPATLVQPVGSPLSLECTVEGTSNPNLYWYRQAAGRGLQLLFYSVGIGQISSEVPQNLSASRPQDRQFILSSKKLLLSDSGFYLCAWSPPDSGAFFGQGTRLTVV.

The chain recombines TRBV9 with TRBJ1-2, with no clear D. Between the trimmed V and J ends, which lost 8 bases and 9 bases, there was a span of 14 bases. This CDR3 spans 11 amino acids. CDR1 is SGDLS and CDR2 is YYNGEE in the germline V gene. CDR3 DNA sequence: TGTGCCAGTTCGGGAGGTGTCCGCTACACCTTC. Protein product: CASSGGVRYTF.

V usage is TRBV7-9 and J usage is TRBJ1-2, with TRBD1 identical over 7 bases. The germline V gene has CDR1 SEHNR and CDR2 FQNEAQ (reference sequence). The CDR3 totals 13 residues. V shed 3 bases, J shed 6 bases, and the junction held 4 bases outside the gene matches. The CDR3 spells CASSFVQGDGYTF. CDR3 nucleotide sequence: TGTGCCAGCAGCTTTGTCCAGGGGGATGGCTACACCTTC.

The chain joins TRBV2 to TRBJ2-1; 11 nucleotides line up with TRBD2. Germline V gene sequence: CDR1 SNHLY, CDR2 FYNNEI. This CDR3 spans 17 amino acids. V dropped 4 bases and J dropped 3; count of bases not matched to a gene: 8. CDR3 sequence reads: CASSGYISGGGYNEQFF. The CDR3 nucleotides are TGTGCCAGCAGTGGATATATTAGCGGGGGGGGCTACAATGAGCAGTTCTTC.

Notes on this clone: The same CDR3 is also encoded by other DNA sequences in this sample. V gene TRBV2 combines with J gene TRBJ1-1; 7 bases fit TRBD1. CDR1 is SNHLY, CDR2 FYNNEI, per germline. The CDR3 has 13 residues. The V segment lost 6 bases and the J segment 4 bases; nucleotides outside the gene matches: 5. CDR3 residues: CASSDRVSTEAFF. CDR3 nucleotides: TGTGCCAGCAGCGACAGGGTGTCCACTGAAGCTTTCTTT.

This rearrangement joins TRBV27 to TRBJ2-5, with 9 bases lining up with TRBD1. Germline V gives CDR1 MNHEY, CDR2 SMNVEV (reference sequence). This CDR3 region has 17 residues. The V segment lost 4 bases and the J segment 1 base; nucleotides outside the gene matches: 10. CDR3 nucleotides: TGTGCCAGCAGTTGGTTATCGGGACAGGGATTCCAAGAGACCCAGTACTTC. This encodes CASSWLSGQGFQETQYF.